The 9 T cell receptor beta chains below were found in one sample sequenced in a study of blood T cells in healthy people across ages. PCR was performed a second time for about 7 to 12 cycles using a sample-barcoded 5' primer and a J-beta primer mix. TCRdb re-called the 5' RACE reads through MiXCR, storing one row per CDR3 protein. The table shows about 970,000 distinct CDR3 sequences, with roughly 51% occurring only once. The sequencing sample was made of blood. The source of these receptors is a woman aged 60-70 years in good health.

The sample holds a few counts of this clonotype. The CDR3 reads CSVGGGDRSYGYTF. DNA for the CDR3: TGCAGCGTTGGGGGGGGGGACAGATCCTATGGCTACACCTTC. The V call is TRBV29-1, the J call TRBJ1-2, with 7 bases fitting TRBD1. This CDR3 has 14 residues. CDR1 is SQVTM and CDR2 is ANQGSEA in the germline V gene. With 4 bases clipped from V and 4 bases from J, the junction kept 9 bases outside the gene matches.

The genes are TRBV4-1 and TRBJ2-1, with 9 nucleotides matching TRBD2. Germline V gene lookup returns CDR1 MGHRA and CDR2 YSYEKL. The length of the CDR3 is 17 residues. V gave up 1 base and J gave up 7 bases; unmatched junction bases: 11. CDR3 loop: CASSQAFLAGPWNEQFF. DNA for the CDR3: TGCGCCAGCAGCCAAGCGTTCCTAGCGGGACCGTGGAATGAGCAGTTCTTC.

As regards this clonotype: One end of the junction fails to match germline, which may point to a read error. The CDR3 loop is CATSDGFDGTQETRYF. In DNA, the CDR3 is TGTGCCACCAGTGATGGATTTGACGGGACCCAAGAGACCCGGTACTTC. The genes are TRBV24-1 and TRBJ2-5; either TRBD1 or TRBD2 may fit D (5 bases each). Germline CDR1 and CDR2: KGHDR and SFDVKD. CDR3 length: 16 residues.

This clonotype showed up just a few times. The chain combines TRBV29-1 with TRBJ2-3; D is unresolved. CDR1 and CDR2 (germline): SQVTM, ANQGSEA. There are 12 residues in the CDR3. V lost 5 bases to trimming and J lost 0 bases, with 6 bases between them. The CDR3 DNA sequence: TGCAGCGTTCCACATAGCACAGATACGCAGTATTTT. This encodes CSVPHSTDTQYF.

As concerns this clonotype: This may be a read error, as it is one base from a much larger clone. The chain links TRBV3-1 to TRBJ2-7, with TRBD2 as a possible D gene (6 bases). CDR1 and CDR2 from the germline V gene are LGHDT and YNNKEL (reference sequence). The CDR3 is made up of 13 amino acids. The CDR3 bases are TGTGCCAGCAGCCGCAGCGGGTACTACGAGCAGAACTTC. It is translated as CASSRSGYYEQNF.

This clonotype has a handful of counts. The V call is TRBV9, the J call TRBJ2-3, with a possible D match to TRBD2 (6 bases). V was shortened by 2 bases and J by 2 bases, with 27 bases between the two germline ends. This CDR3 has 20 residues. Germline CDR1 is SGDLS and CDR2 is YYNGEE. The CDR3 loop reads CASSVPGSKLRSLSTDTQYF. CDR3 bases: TGTGCCAGCAGCGTGCCCGGGAGCAAACTCCGGTCCCTCTCCACAGATACGCAGTATTTT.

CDR3 sequence: CASSRLAAGDTQYF. The CDR3 DNA sequence: TGTGCCAGCTCACGACTAGCGGCCGGAGATACGCAGTATTTT. The gene calls are TRBV18 and TRBJ2-3; 9 positions agree with TRBD2. V shed 4 bases and J 5 bases; nucleotides not matched to a gene: 4. This CDR3 is 14 amino acids long. Germline V gene sequence: CDR1 KGHSH, CDR2 LQKENI.

This clonotype appeared a few times. The CDR3 DNA sequence: TGTGCCAGCAGAGGGGGTGCCCACTCATTTTATTCACCCCTCCACTTT. Protein product: CASRGGAHSFYSPLHF. This chain joins TRBV27 and TRBJ1-6; possible D gene TRBD1, 6 bases. V gave up 6 bases and J gave up 8 bases, with 20 bases separating them. The CDR3 totals 16 residues. Germline assignment: CDR1 MNHEY and CDR2 SMNVEV (reference sequence).

This chain uses TRBV5-1 with TRBJ2-7; TRBD1 aligns across 9 bases. J lost 4 bases, V lost 1 base, and 12 bases had no gene match. The CDR3 extends over 17 amino acids. From germline, CDR1 is SGHRS and CDR2 YFSETQ. The CDR3 DNA follows: TGCGCCAGCAGCTTGTGGGGGGTCGGGACAGGGCAGTACGAGCAGTACTTC. As protein: CASSLWGVGTGQYEQYF.